This T cell receptor beta chain appears in the sequencing data of a study of blood T cell repertoires in COVID-19. Whole-study context: The study drew acute and convalescent COVID-19 samples from the United States, Italy and Spain. The cDNA or gDNA used as material had been derived from T cells, B-cell-depleted T cells, or PBMCs.

Per the original data handling: Amplifying reference gene primers gave estimates of nucleated cell counts. Clones were sequenced by immunoSEQ multiplex PCR, and TCRdb holds only the in-frame ones, with some missing. For V, J and clone size, that table is used; D and trimming come from the DNA. This sample yields some 150,000 clones, of which 75% to 80% are seen a single time; about 9.4% belongs to the top ten. Germline CDR1 and CDR2: LNHDA and SQIVND (reference sequence). The V end was cut by 3 bases, the J end by 5 bases, with 10 bases between. This CDR3 has 14 amino acids. Sequenced input: peripheral blood. The chain couples TRBV19 to TRBJ2-2, with D perhaps matching TRBD1 (6 bases). This clonotype was obtained from a woman between 45 and 60 years old with active or convalescent COVID-19. As DNA, the CDR3 is TGTGCCAGTAGTATTAGGGGACAAACCGGGGAGCTGTTTTTT. Translated, it gives CASSIRGQTGELFF.